One sample yielded the 12 T cell receptor beta chains listed below, sequenced in a study of blood T cells in healthy people across ages. The authors ran a second PCR of 7 to 11 cycles using a sample-barcoded 5' primer and a J-beta primer mix. TCRdb re-called the 5' RACE reads with MiXCR, one entry per CDR3 protein. This table holds about 970,000 distinct CDR3 sequences, approximately 50% found once. The sequencing input was blood. The origin of the receptors is a woman between 55 and 75 years old in good health.

This rearrangement joins TRBV30 to TRBJ2-3, with no clear D. Trimming took 1 base from V and 2 from J, leaving 13 bases between them. CDR1 is GTSNPN and CDR2 is SVGIG in the germline V gene (reference sequence). The CDR3 is 15 amino acids. DNA for the CDR3: TGTGCCTGGAGTGCGAACGTATTAGTCACAGATACGCAGTATTTT. Translating it yields CAWSANVLVTDTQYF.

The rearrangement uses TRBV18 and TRBJ2-5, with D possibly TRBD1 on 5 matching bases. The CDR3 totals 12 residues. The germline gives CDR1 KGHSH, CDR2 LQKENI. V gave up 4 bases and J gave up 11 bases, with 14 bases separating them. CDR3 sequence (DNA): TGTGCCAGCTCACGAGCCCAGGGCGAACAGTACTTC. Protein product: CASSRAQGEQYF.

CDR3 nucleotides: TGTGCCTGGAGTGTAATGGGGCTGAGGACCCAGTACTTC. Protein product: CAWSVMGLRTQYF. The chain carries TRBV30 and TRBJ2-5; the D gene is possibly TRBD1 (5 bases). The V gene's germline CDR1 is GTSNPN and CDR2 SVGIG (reference sequence). The CDR3 totals 13 residues. V was shortened by 0 bases and J by 7 bases, with 12 bases between the two germline ends.

Only a few counts were recorded for this clonotype. V and J are TRBV4-1 and TRBJ2-3; no definite D call. CDR3 length: 12 residues. Germline CDR1 and CDR2: MGHRA and YSYEKL. Trimming removed 4 bases from V and 14 bases from J, with 16 bases in between. CDR3 nucleotide sequence: TGCGCCAGCAGCCCCGCCGGGTCCGTTCCGTATTTT. Residues: CASSPAGSVPYF.

This clonotype has only a few counts. The chain recombines TRBV29-1 with TRBJ1-5, with TRBD1 matching 7 bases. V shed 6 bases, J shed 7 bases, and the junction held 6 bases outside the gene matches. CDR1 is SQVTM, CDR2 ANQGSEA, per germline. The CDR3 length is 12 residues. In DNA form, the CDR3 reads TGCAGCGTGGGGGACAGTGACCAGCCCCAGCATTTT. Translated, it gives CSVGDSDQPQHF.

The chain employs TRBV11-2 and TRBJ2-2, with TRBD1 matching over 10 bases. The CDR3 is made up of 17 amino acids. CDR1 is SGHAT and CDR2 is FQNNGV in the germline V gene. V dropped 5 bases and J dropped 7; count of bases not matched to a gene: 13. CDR3 residues: CASSQRRQGAGGGELFF. CDR3 coding DNA: TGTGCCAGCAGCCAACGCCGACAGGGGGCAGGCGGCGGGGAGCTGTTTTTT.

This clonotype has a handful of counts. The rearrangement uses TRBV20-1 and TRBJ2-7; D unclear. The J call may be mistaken, given a closer DNA end match to TRBJ2-5. The CDR3 totals 11 residues. The V gene's germline CDR1 is DFQATT and CDR2 SNEGSKA (reference sequence). CDR3 residues: CSASLRETQYF. The DNA for the CDR3 is TGCAGTGCTAGTTTGCGAGAGACCCAGTACTTC.

The V call is TRBV6-1, the J call TRBJ2-3; no reliable D call. The V gene lost 4 bases and the J gene lost 8 bases, with 16 bases spanning the gap. CDR3 length: 14 amino acids. Germline CDR1 reads MNHNS; CDR2 reads SASEGT. CDR3 sequence: CASSGPIQSGTQYF. The DNA of the CDR3 is TGTGCCAGCAGTGGGCCGATTCAGAGTGGTACGCAGTATTTT.

This chain connects TRBV2 to TRBJ2-5, with TRBD2 matching 8 bases. The V and J ends lost 6 bases and 1 base, in that order; junction bases with no gene match: 13. Germline CDR1 reads SNHLY; CDR2 reads FYNNEI. This CDR3 comprises 17 residues. This CDR3 reads CASSAGALAGSQETQYF. As DNA, the CDR3 is TGTGCCAGCAGCGCTGGGGCATTAGCGGGGAGCCAAGAGACCCAGTACTTC.

This clonotype has a handful of counts. This chain connects TRBV3-1 to TRBJ1-2, with 10 bases aligning to TRBD1. J lost 8 bases, V lost 5 bases, and 5 bases had no gene match. Germline V gene data show CDR1 as LGHDT and CDR2 as YNNKEL (reference sequence). The CDR3 runs 13 residues. The CDR3 DNA reads TGTGCCAGCAGCGGCGGGACAGGGGCGGGCTACACCTTC. Its protein product is CASSGGTGAGYTF. The whole variable domain, remainder taken from reference TRBV3-1 and TRBJ1-2, is DTAVSQTPKYLVTQMGNDKSIKCEQNLGHDTMYWYKQDSKKFLKIMFSYNNKELIINETVPNRFSPKSPDKAHLNLHINSLELGDSAVYFCASSGGTGAGYTFGSGTRLTVV.

The chain joins TRBV29-1 to TRBJ1-4, with D maybe TRBD1 (5 bases). This CDR3 spans 15 amino acids. Germline V CDR1 and CDR2: SQVTM, ANQGSEA. Trimming left V 6 bases short and J 5 bases short, with 19 bases between. The CDR3 DNA sequence: TGCAGCGTCCTCTCAGGGAGGGATCTCAATGAAAAACTGTTTTTT. This codes for CSVLSGRDLNEKLFF.

The chain couples TRBV4-2 to TRBJ2-7; TRBD2 aligns across 11 bases. The CDR3 has 15 amino acids. CDR1 LGHNA and CDR2 YNFKEQ come from the germline V gene. The ends lost 5 bases at V and 6 bases at J; junction bases unmatched: 9. The CDR3 nucleotides read TGTGCCAGCAGCGCGGGACTAGCGGTCGTATCCGAGCAGTACTTC. This encodes CASSAGLAVVSEQYF.